This TCR beta chain stems from a study of CD8 T cells in Susac syndrome. As for the study in general: Clinical remission applied to under ten sequenced Susac syndrome patients, and six had active disease.

Study-level findings and limits: The CD4+ T cell repertoires from Susac syndrome exhibited no clonal expansion.

Random hexamers were used to reverse transcribe the RNA input (roughly 0.5 to 1 ug). TCRdb reprocessed the immunoSEQ multiplex PCR reads via MiXCR and lists one record per CDR3 protein. The sample contains just over 150,000 distinct CDR3 sequences, roughly 96% of which appear only once. The sequenced target, TCR beta, came from blood CD8+ and CD4+ T cells. Notes on this clonotype: Its antigen is unknown.

Germline V gene lookup returns CDR1 DFQATT and CDR2 SNEGSKA (reference sequence). Trimming pared 7 bases from V and 5 bases from J, leaving 14 bases between. The CDR3 extends over 12 amino acids. Sequenced sample: CD4+ T cells from PBMCs. This receptor was obtained from a human donor with Susac syndrome. This chain joins TRBV20-1 and TRBJ1-1, with a possible D match to TRBD1 (5 bases). CDR3 bases: TGCAGTGTCTCCCTCGGACATACTGAAGCTTTCTTT. The encoded protein is CSVSLGHTEAFF.